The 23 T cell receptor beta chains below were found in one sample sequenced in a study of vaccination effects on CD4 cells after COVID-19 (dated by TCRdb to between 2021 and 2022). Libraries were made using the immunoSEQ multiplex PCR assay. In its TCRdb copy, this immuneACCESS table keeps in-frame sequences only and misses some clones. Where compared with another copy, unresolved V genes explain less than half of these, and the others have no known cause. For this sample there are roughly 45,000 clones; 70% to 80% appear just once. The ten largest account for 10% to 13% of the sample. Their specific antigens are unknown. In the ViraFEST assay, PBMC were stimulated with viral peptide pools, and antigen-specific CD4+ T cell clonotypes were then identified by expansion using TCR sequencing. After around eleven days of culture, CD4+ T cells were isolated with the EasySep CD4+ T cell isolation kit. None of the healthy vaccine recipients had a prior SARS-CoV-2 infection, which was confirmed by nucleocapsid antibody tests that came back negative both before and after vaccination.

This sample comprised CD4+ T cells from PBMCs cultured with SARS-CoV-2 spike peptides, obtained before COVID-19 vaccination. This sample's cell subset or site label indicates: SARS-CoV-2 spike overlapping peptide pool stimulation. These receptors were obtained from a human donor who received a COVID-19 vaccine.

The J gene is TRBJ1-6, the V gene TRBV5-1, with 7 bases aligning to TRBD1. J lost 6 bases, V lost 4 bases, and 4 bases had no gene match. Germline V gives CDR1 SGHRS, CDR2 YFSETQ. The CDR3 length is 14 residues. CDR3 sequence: CASSPDRSNSPLHF. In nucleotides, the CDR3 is TGCGCCAGCAGCCCGGACAGGTCTAATTCACCCCTCCACTTT.

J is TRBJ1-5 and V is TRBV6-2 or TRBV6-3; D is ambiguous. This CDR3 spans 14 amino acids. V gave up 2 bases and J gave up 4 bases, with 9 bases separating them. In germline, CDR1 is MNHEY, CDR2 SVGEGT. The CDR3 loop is CASSYASQNQPQHF. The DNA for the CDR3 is TGTGCCAGCAGTTACGCTTCACAGAATCAGCCCCAGCATTTT.

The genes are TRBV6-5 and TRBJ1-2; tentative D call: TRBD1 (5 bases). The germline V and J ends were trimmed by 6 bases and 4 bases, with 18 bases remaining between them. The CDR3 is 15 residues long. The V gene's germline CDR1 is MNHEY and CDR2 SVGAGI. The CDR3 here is CASRPGHFSSYGYTF. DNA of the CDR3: TGTGCCAGCAGGCCCGGACACTTCAGTAGCTATGGCTACACCTTC.

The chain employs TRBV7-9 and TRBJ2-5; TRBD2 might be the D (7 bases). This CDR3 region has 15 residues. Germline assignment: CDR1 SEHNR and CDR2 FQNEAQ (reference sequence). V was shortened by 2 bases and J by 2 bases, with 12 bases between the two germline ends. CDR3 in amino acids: CASSLRGALQETQYF. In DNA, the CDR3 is TGTGCCAGCAGCTTACGGGGGGCCTTACAAGAGACCCAGTACTTC.

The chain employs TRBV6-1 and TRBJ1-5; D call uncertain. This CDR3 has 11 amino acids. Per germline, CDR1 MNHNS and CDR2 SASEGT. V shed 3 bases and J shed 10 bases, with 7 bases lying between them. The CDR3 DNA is TGTGCCAGCAGTGATGGGGAACCCCAGCATTTT. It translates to CASSDGEPQHF.

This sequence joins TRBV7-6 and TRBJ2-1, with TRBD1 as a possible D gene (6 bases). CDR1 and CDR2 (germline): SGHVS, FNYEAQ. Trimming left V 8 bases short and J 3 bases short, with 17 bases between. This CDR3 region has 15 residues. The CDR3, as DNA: TGTGCCAGCGCTCGGGGTCCAGGGGTCTACAATGAGCAGTTCTTC. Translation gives CASARGPGVYNEQFF.

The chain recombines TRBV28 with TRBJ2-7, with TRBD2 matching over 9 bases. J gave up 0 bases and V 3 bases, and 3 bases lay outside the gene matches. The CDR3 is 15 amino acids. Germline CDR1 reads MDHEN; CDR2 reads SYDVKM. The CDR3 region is CASSFSGGSSYEQYV. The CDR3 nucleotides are TGTGCCAGCAGTTTTAGCGGGGGTAGCTCCTACGAGCAGTACGTC.

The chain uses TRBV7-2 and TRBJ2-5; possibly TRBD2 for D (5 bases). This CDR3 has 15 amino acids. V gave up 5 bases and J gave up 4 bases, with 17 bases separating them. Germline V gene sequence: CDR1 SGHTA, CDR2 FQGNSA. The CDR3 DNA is TGTGCCAGCAGCCCCCAATGGTACCGGGGAGAGACCCAGTACTTC. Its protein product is CASSPQWYRGETQYF. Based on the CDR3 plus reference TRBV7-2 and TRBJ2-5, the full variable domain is GAGVSQSPSNKVTEKGKDVELRCDPISGHTALYWYRQSLGQGLEFLIYFQGNSAPDKSGLPSDRFSAERTGGSVSTLTIQRTQQEDSAVYLCASSPQWYRGETQYFGPGTRLLVL.

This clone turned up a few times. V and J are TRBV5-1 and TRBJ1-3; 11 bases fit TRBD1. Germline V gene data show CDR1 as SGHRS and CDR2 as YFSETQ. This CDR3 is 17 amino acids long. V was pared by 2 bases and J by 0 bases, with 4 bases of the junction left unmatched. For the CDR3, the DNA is TGCGCCAGCAGCTTCCGGACAGGGGGCAACTCTGGAAACACCATATATTTT. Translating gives CASSFRTGGNSGNTIYF.

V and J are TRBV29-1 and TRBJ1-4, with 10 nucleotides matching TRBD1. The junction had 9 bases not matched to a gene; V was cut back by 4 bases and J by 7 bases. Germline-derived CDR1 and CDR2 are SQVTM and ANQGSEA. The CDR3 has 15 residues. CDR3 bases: TGCAGCGTTGTAATACCGGGACAGGGGAGTGAAAAACTGTTTTTT. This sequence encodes CSVVIPGQGSEKLFF. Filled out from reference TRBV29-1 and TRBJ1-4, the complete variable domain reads SAVISQKPSRDICQRGTSLTIQCQVDSQVTMMFWYRQQPGQSLTLIATANQGSEATYESGFVIDKFPISRPNLTFSTLTVSNMSPEDSSIYLCSVVIPGQGSEKLFFGSGTQLSVL.

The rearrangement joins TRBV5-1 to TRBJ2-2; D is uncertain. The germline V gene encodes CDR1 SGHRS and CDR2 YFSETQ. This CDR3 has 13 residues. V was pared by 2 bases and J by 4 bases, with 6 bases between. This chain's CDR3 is CASSLGGTGELFF. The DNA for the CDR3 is TGCGCCAGCAGCTTAGGCGGCACCGGGGAGCTGTTTTTT. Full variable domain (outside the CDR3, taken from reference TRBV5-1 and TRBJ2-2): KAGVTQTPRYLIKTRGQQVTLSCSPISGHRSVSWYQQTPGQGLQFLFEYFSETQRNKGNFPGRFSGRQFSNSRSEMNVSTLELGDSALYLCASSLGGTGELFFGEGSRLTVL.

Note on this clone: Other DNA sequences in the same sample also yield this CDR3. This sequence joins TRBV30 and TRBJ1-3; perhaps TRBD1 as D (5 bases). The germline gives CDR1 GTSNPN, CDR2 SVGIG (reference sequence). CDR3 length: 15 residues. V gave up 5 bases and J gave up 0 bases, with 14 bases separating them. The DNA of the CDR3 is TGTGCCTGGTCTCGTACAGGCAACTCTGGAAACACCATATATTTT. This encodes CAWSRTGNSGNTIYF. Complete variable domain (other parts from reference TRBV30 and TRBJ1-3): SQTIHQWPATLVQPVGSPLSLECTVEGTSNPNLYWYRQAAGRGLQLLFYSVGIGQISSEVPQNLSASRPQDRQFILSSKKLLLSDSGFYLCAWSRTGNSGNTIYFGEGSWLTVV.

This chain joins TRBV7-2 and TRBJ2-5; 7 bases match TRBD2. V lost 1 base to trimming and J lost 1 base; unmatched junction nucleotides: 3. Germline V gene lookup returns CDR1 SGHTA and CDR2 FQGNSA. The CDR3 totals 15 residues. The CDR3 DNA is TGTGCCAGCAGCTTAGGTCTAGCGGTCCAAGAGACCCAGTACTTC. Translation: CASSLGLAVQETQYF.

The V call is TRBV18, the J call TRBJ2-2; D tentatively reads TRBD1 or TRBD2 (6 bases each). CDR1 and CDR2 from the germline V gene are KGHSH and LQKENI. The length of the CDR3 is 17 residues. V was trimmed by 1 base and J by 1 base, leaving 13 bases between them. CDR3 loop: CASSPQRRGQNTGELFF. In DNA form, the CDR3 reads TGTGCCAGCTCACCACAACGGAGGGGACAGAACACCGGGGAGCTGTTTTTT.

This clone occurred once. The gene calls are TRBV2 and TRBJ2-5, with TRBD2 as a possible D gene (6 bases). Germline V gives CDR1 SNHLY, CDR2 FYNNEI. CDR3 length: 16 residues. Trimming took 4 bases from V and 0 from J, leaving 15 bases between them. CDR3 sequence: CASSAARGLDQETQYF. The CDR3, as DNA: TGTGCCAGCAGTGCGGCAAGGGGACTGGACCAAGAGACCCAGTACTTC.

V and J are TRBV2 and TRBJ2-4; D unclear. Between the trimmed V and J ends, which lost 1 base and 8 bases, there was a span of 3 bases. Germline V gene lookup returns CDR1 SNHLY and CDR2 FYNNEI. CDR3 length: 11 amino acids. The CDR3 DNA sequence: TGTGCCAGCAGTGAAGGGGACATTCAGTACTTC. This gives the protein CASSEGDIQYF.

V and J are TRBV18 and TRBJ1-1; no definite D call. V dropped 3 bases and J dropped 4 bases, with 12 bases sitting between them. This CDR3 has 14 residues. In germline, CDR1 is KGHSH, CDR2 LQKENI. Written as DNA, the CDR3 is TGTGCCAGCTCACCGAGCGTTAGTGGCACTGAAGCTTTCTTT. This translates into CASSPSVSGTEAFF.

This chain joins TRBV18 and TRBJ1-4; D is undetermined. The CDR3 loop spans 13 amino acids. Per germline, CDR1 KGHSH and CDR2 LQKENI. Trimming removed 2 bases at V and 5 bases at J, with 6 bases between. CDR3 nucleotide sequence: TGTGCCAGCTCACCATATGTGAATGAAAAACTGTTTTTT. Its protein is CASSPYVNEKLFF.

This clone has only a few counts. Here the CDR3 reads CASSPPTGTSYGYTF. The CDR3 DNA reads as TGCGCCAGCAGCCCACCTACAGGGACGAGCTATGGCTACACCTTC. The chain employs TRBV4-1 and TRBJ1-2; TRBD1 might be the D (6 bases). V was pared by 4 bases and J by 4 bases, with 16 bases between. The CDR3 spans 15 residues. Looked up from germline, CDR1 is MGHRA and CDR2 is YSYEKL.

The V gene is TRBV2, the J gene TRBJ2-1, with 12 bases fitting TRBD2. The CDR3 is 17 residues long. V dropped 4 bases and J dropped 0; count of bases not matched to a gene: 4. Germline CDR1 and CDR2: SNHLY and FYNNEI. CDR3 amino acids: CASSATSGGGSYNEQFF. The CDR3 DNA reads TGTGCCAGCAGTGCGACTAGCGGGGGTGGCTCCTACAATGAGCAGTTCTTC.

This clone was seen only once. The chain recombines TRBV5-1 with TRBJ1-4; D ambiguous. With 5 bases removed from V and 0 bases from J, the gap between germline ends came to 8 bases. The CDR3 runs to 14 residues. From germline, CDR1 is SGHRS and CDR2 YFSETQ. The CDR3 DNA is TGCGCCAGCAGGTCTACGGCAACTAATGAAAAACTGTTTTTT. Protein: CASRSTATNEKLFF.

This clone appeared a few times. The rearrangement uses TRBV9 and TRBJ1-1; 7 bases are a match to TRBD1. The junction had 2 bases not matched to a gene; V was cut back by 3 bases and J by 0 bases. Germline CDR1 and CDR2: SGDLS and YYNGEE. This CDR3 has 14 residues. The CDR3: CASSAGTVNTEAFF. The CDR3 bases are TGTGCCAGCAGCGCCGGGACAGTGAACACTGAAGCTTTCTTT.

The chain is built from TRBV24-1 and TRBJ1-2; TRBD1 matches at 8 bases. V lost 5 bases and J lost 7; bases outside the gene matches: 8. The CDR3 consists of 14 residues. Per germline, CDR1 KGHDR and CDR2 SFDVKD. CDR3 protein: CATSASGRGLGYTF. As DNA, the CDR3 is TGTGCCACCAGTGCCTCGGGCAGGGGGCTTGGCTACACCTTC.